The 20 T cell receptor beta chains presented below share a single source sample, sequenced in a study of T-cell reconstitution after alpha-beta-depleted transplantation in children. As it was prepared, the TCRbeta library received unique molecular identifiers. One entry per CDR3 protein results from TCRdb running MiXCR on the PCR reads. The table records just over 950,000 distinct CDR3 sequences, around 30% of them present only once. The sample here was PBMCs, mostly from graft donor cells, taken 360 days after TCRalphabeta/CD19-depleted stem cell transplant. The receptors were sampled from a boy under three years old who had a stem cell transplant for SCID, so the T cells may come from the graft donor.

The chain links TRBV2 to TRBJ2-7; 9 bases fit TRBD1. Trimming at V came to 9 bases and at J to 3 bases, leaving 3 bases not matched to a gene. This CDR3 is built from 12 residues. Germline CDR1 reads SNHLY; CDR2 reads FYNNEI. The CDR3 DNA sequence: TGTGCCAGTGCGGGACAGGGCTACGAGCAGTACTTC. It specifies CASAGQGYEQYF.

This chain links TRBV24-1 with TRBJ1-1; D remains unclear. The CDR3 runs to 18 residues. With 3 bases removed from V and 2 bases from J, the gap between germline ends came to 21 bases. In germline, CDR1 is KGHDR, CDR2 SFDVKD. CDR3 sequence: CATSDREARQPSNTEAFF. CDR3 DNA sequence: TGTGCCACCAGTGATAGGGAGGCGCGGCAGCCGTCAAACACTGAAGCTTTCTTT.

This chain connects TRBV7-2 to TRBJ2-3, with TRBD2 as a possible D gene (5 bases). The germline V gene has CDR1 SGHTA and CDR2 FQGNSA. CDR3 length: 14 residues. Trimming pared 7 bases from V and 3 bases from J, leaving 14 bases between. The CDR3 loop is CASTRRGRTDTQYF. The CDR3 bases are TGTGCCAGCACCCGTAGAGGGCGGACAGATACGCAGTATTTT.

This clonotype was counted only a few times. V and J are TRBV3-1 and TRBJ2-1; TRBD2 agrees at 8 bases. Unmatched junction bases numbered 6, after V lost 4 bases and J lost 7 bases. Germline CDR1 is LGHDT and CDR2 is YNNKEL (reference sequence). CDR3 length: 14 amino acids. The CDR3 DNA follows: TGTGCCAGCAGCCGTAACGGGGGGGGAAATGAGCAGTTCTTC. Its translation is CASSRNGGGNEQFF.

V usage is TRBV20-1 and J usage is TRBJ1-1, with TRBD1 matching over 8 bases. Germline V gives CDR1 DFQATT, CDR2 SNEGSKA (reference sequence). The V segment lost 6 bases and the J segment 1 base; nucleotides outside the gene matches: 7. The CDR3 has 14 residues. The CDR3 region is CSAPPGQGNTEAFF. The CDR3 nucleotides are TGCAGTGCCCCCCCCGGACAGGGGAACACTGAAGCTTTCTTT.

This clonotype was detected ten times or more. The chain joins TRBV18 to TRBJ1-5; perhaps TRBD1 as D (5 bases). The CDR3 consists of 14 residues. Germline CDR1 reads KGHSH; CDR2 reads LQKENI. Trimming removed 2 bases from V and 0 bases from J, with 5 bases in between. Here the CDR3 reads CASSPGTSNQPQHF. CDR3 bases: TGTGCCAGCTCACCAGGGACTAGCAATCAGCCCCAGCATTTT.

There are a few counts of this clonotype. This chain uses TRBV20-1 with TRBJ2-3; possibly TRBD1 for D (5 bases). V lost 5 bases and J lost 0, with 15 bases in between. The CDR3 totals 15 residues. From germline, CDR1 is DFQATT and CDR2 SNEGSKA (reference sequence). Written as DNA, the CDR3 is TGCAGTGCTGATGTGGGGCCACAGAGCACAGATACGCAGTATTTT. It encodes CSADVGPQSTDTQYF.

The chain combines TRBV28 with TRBJ2-7; a weak D match, TRBD1 (6 bases). CDR1 and CDR2 (germline): MDHEN, SYDVKM. The CDR3 consists of 14 residues. Deletions cut 8 bases from V and 1 base from J, with 15 bases between. CDR3 bases: TGTGCCAGCGTAACGACAGGTTATTCCTACGAGCAGTACTTC. It yields the protein CASVTTGYSYEQYF.

The table lists this clonotype with a few counts. The chain is built from TRBV20-1 and TRBJ2-1; possibly TRBD1 or TRBD2 for D (5 bases each). In germline, CDR1 is DFQATT, CDR2 SNEGSKA (reference sequence). V was cut by 1 base and J by 3 bases, with 19 bases left in between. CDR3 length: 17 residues. This CDR3 reads CSARVGQGETGYNEQFF. The CDR3 bases are TGCAGTGCTAGAGTGGGCCAAGGGGAGACGGGCTACAATGAGCAGTTCTTC.

The chain uses TRBV7-8 and TRBJ2-4; D might be TRBD2 (5 bases). Germline CDR1 is SGHVS and CDR2 is FQNEAQ. Trimming shortened V by 3 bases and J by 0 bases, and 12 bases separated the two germline ends. This CDR3 is 16 amino acids long. CDR3 in DNA: TGTGCCAGCAGCTTCGGCGGACTGTTAGCCAAAAACATTCAGTACTTC. This gives the protein CASSFGGLLAKNIQYF.

The gene calls are TRBV4-1 and TRBJ2-7; possible D gene TRBD2, 6 bases. The CDR3 length is 15 residues. V was clipped by 3 bases and J by 4 bases, with 16 bases between them. CDR1 and CDR2 from the germline V gene are MGHRA and YSYEKL. The DNA for the CDR3 is TGCGCCAGCAGCCAGGGAAGACTAGGGCCATACGAGCAGTACTTC. Its translation: CASSQGRLGPYEQYF.

V usage is TRBV4-1 and J usage is TRBJ2-1; a weak D match, TRBD1 (7 bases). Trimming stripped 4 bases from V and 0 bases from J, with 13 bases between. Germline V gene data show CDR1 as MGHRA and CDR2 as YSYEKL. This CDR3 comprises 16 residues. CDR3 residues: CASSRRGTASYNEQFF. The CDR3 coding sequence is TGCGCCAGCAGCCGCCGCGGGACAGCCTCCTACAATGAGCAGTTCTTC.

This chain uses TRBV12-3 or TRBV12-4 with TRBJ1-1; possibly TRBD1 for D (6 bases). The V end lost 3 bases, the J end lost 4 bases, and 12 bases lay between the germline ends. This CDR3 has 14 residues. The CDR3 reads CASSFWGRGTEAFF. The CDR3 nucleotides read TGTGCCAGCAGTTTTTGGGGGCGCGGCACTGAAGCTTTCTTT.

This clonotype turned up a few times. This chain uses TRBV6-1 with TRBJ2-5; 10 nucleotides line up with TRBD1. CDR3 length equals 15 residues. With V trimmed by 6 bases and J by 5 bases, 9 bases remained unmatched. CDR1 and CDR2 from the germline V gene are MNHNS and SASEGT. CDR3 protein: CASSRDRGPWETQYF. CDR3 DNA: TGTGCCAGCAGCCGTGACAGGGGGCCCTGGGAGACCCAGTACTTC.

This clonotype was recorded a few times. The CDR3 DNA follows: TGTGCCAGCAGCTTCCTATCCAGGGCGAGTTATACGCAGTATTTT. As protein: CASSFLSRASYTQYF. V and J are TRBV5-5 and TRBJ2-3, with D possibly being TRBD1 (5 bases). Germline loops: CDR1 SGHKS, CDR2 YYEKEE (reference sequence). This CDR3 contains 15 residues. The V end lost 2 bases, the J end lost 7 bases, and 17 bases lay between the germline ends.

V is TRBV12-3 or TRBV12-4 and J is TRBJ2-7; D call uncertain. V was shortened by 6 bases and J by 7 bases, with 19 bases between the two germline ends. CDR3 length: 14 residues. CDR3 region: CASSQRWASGEQYF. For the CDR3, the DNA is TGTGCCAGCAGCCAACGTTGGGCGTCCGGGGAGCAGTACTTC.

This clonotype was picked up a small number of times. This chain uses TRBV12-3 or TRBV12-4 with TRBJ2-6; D uncertain. Trimming removed 6 bases from V and 0 bases from J, with 9 bases in between. CDR3 length: 15 amino acids. CDR3 DNA sequence: TGTGCCAGCAGCCCCACAAGCTCTGGGGCCAACGTCCTGACTTTC. This encodes CASSPTSSGANVLTF.

This clonotype has more than one count but fewer than ten. The rearrangement links TRBV9 to TRBJ2-1, with 8 nucleotides matching TRBD2. V shed 2 bases, J shed 7 bases, and the junction held 5 bases outside the gene matches. CDR3 length: 14 amino acids. Germline V gene sequence: CDR1 SGDLS, CDR2 YYNGEE. The CDR3 DNA sequence: TGTGCCAGCAGCGTGGCCCCGGGGGGGAATGAGCAGTTCTTC. Its protein product is CASSVAPGGNEQFF.

This clonotype has only a few counts. V is TRBV9 and J is TRBJ2-1, with 8 bases that match TRBD2. V trimming: 1 base; J trimming: 14 bases; junction bases outside the gene matches: 11. The CDR3 extends over 14 amino acids. CDR1 and CDR2 from the germline V gene are SGDLS and YYNGEE. The CDR3: CASSVWGRAGEEFF. The CDR3 DNA follows: TGTGCCAGCAGCGTATGGGGCCGAGCGGGGGAGGAGTTCTTC.

In this sample, this clonotype turned up many times. V usage is TRBV10-3 and J usage is TRBJ2-3, with 8 positions matching TRBD1. Germline assignment: CDR1 ENHRY and CDR2 SYGVKD. This CDR3 region has 15 residues. With 6 bases clipped from V and 4 bases from J, the junction kept 9 bases outside the gene matches. CDR3 sequence reads: CAISFGQGQADTQYF. CDR3 nucleotide sequence: TGTGCCATCAGCTTCGGACAGGGCCAGGCAGATACGCAGTATTTT.